This T cell receptor (beta chain) is drawn from a study of T cells in placental villitis. Broadly, across the study: Placental TCR-beta repertoires were compared across villitis of unknown etiology, gestational-age-matched unaffected controls, and infectious villitis in order to test an allograft-versus-infection hypothesis.

From cysteine to phenylalanine, the CDR3 is 16 amino acids long. Of all the DNA, just the CDR3 is kept, 48 bases in frame from base 1. Based on the germline V gene (reference sequence), the CDR1 and CDR2 sequences are LGHDT and YNNKEL. The germline V end is reduced by 4 bases and the J end by 4 bases; junction bases left unmatched: 11. Comment on this clone: Its antigen is unknown. Base quality data are lacking; no much larger clone is found one base away.

Using the Amsterdam Criteria, researchers selected roughly 9 placentae that carried a pathological diagnosis of high-grade villitis of unknown etiology. Mothers with villitis of unknown etiology had significantly higher gravidity and parity and more prior miscarriages than control and infectious villitis groups. Placentae were collected after delivery and underwent gross and histological evaluation before archival tissue selection. Five 10-micron scrolls were cut from each FFPE block, and DNA was isolated using the AllPrep DNA/RNA FFPE Tissue kit. DNA concentration and purity were evaluated by NanoDrop, whereas RNA quality was assessed on a Bioanalyzer. The investigation overall reported the following: In villitis of unknown etiology, the expanded clones were largely private to each individual placenta, suggesting that there was no single initiating antigen. Small amounts of decidua were contained in the paraffin blocks, so some of the captured T cells, especially in controls, may have been decidual rather than villous infiltrates. Higher clonality was observed in villitis of unknown etiology placentae than in controls (median approximately 0.052 versus 0.0054, p=0.0025), a finding indicative of clonal expansion. Sequencing bulk tissue could not tell helper, regulatory or cytotoxic T cells apart, could not separate maternal from fetal T cells, and left out gamma-delta receptors. CMV-specific clone frequencies were lower in villitis of unknown etiology than in infectious CMV cases (roughly 0.001 vs 0.011), and villitis of unknown etiology did not differ from controls on this measure.

TCR-beta CDR3 regions were amplified from genomic DNA with the immunoSEQ v4 bias-controlled multiplex PCR assay, run blinded to group allocation. To estimate nucleated cell and T cell quantities per sample, reference gene primers were included together with the TCR-beta primers. Sequencing of the libraries was performed on an Illumina MiSeq with a 100-cycle paired-end protocol. As for the original processing: Diversity and richness were calculated in immunoSEQ Analyzer software, with richness determined by iChao1 and clonality derived from Pielou evenness and Shannon diversity (0-1, with higher values meaning less diverse). CDR3 amino acid sequences together with their V/J genes were searched in VDJdb for CMV, EBV and influenza A specificities using confidence 3 and substitution 2. The Morisita-Horn index was used to measure TCR-beta amino acid clonotype overlap among the villitis of unknown etiology, infectious villitis and control repertoires. What TCRdb holds here is the immuneACCESS table cut down to in-frame rearrangements. Part of the clones is not present; checked against another copy, under half of the missing clones reflect an unresolved V gene, and the others are unexplained. The DNA gave D and trimming, while V, J and clone size come from that table. Present in this sample are roughly 2,000 clones, 82% of which were seen just once. About a tenth of the sample is in the top ten clones.

The sequence was collected from a human patient with villitis of unknown etiology; the placental T cells may come from both mother and fetus. The sequencing input was placental tissue containing maternal and fetal cells. The rearranged chain carries TRBV3-1 (or the pseudogene TRBV3-2) and TRBJ1-2, with 8 bases aligning to TRBD1. CDR3 protein: CASSPPGAGGTYGYTF. The nucleotides are TGTGCCAGCAGCCCGCCAGGGGCAGGGGGCACCTATGGCTACACCTTC.